The 8 T cell receptor beta chains below all came from one sample that was sequenced in a study of CD8 T cells in ankylosing spondylitis. TCRdb reprocessed the 5' RACE reads with MiXCR, giving one entry per CDR3 protein. The sample yields about 260,000 distinct CDR3 sequences, roughly a quarter seen once. What was sequenced was blood, either unsorted or a sorted T cell fraction (not recorded which). These receptors were obtained from a male donor with ankylosing spondylitis or in good health (not recorded which).

In its sample, this clonotype was seen many times. The chain combines TRBV20-1 with TRBJ1-6; TRBD1 matches 7 bases. The CDR3 is 14 residues long. Trimming removed 1 base from V and 3 bases from J; junction bases left unmatched: 0. Germline CDR1 reads DFQATT; CDR2 reads SNEGSKA (reference sequence). In DNA form, the CDR3 reads TGCAGTGCTAGAGGACAGGGCTATAATTCACCCCTCCACTTT. Protein: CSARGQGYNSPLHF.

This clonotype was seen once. This chain joins TRBV12-3 or TRBV12-4 and TRBJ2-3; D is tentatively TRBD1 or TRBD2 (5 bases each). The V end was cut by 6 bases, the J end by 8 bases, with 18 bases between. The CDR3 length is 14 residues. For the CDR3, the DNA is TGTGCCAGCAGGGGGGACGGGCAGAAGGGTACGCAGTATTTT. Protein product: CASRGDGQKGTQYF.

The chain is built from TRBV6-5 and TRBJ2-7; D gene ambiguous. Germline CDR1 and CDR2: MNHEY and SVGAGI. The ends were cut back, 1 base at V and 2 bases at J, with 9 bases in the middle. This CDR3 is 14 amino acids long. The CDR3 DNA sequence: TGTGCCAGCAGTTACTACCTAGGGCCCTACGAGCAGTACTTC. This translates into CASSYYLGPYEQYF.

This clonotype was detected once. V usage is TRBV6-1 and J usage is TRBJ2-1, with D perhaps matching TRBD1 (6 bases). This CDR3 has 13 amino acids. CDR1 and CDR2 from the germline V gene are MNHNS and SASEGT. Trimming took 6 bases from V and 3 from J, leaving 9 bases between them. The DNA for the CDR3 is TGTGCCAGCAGACAGGACAGCTACAATGAGCAGTTCTTC. Its protein product is CASRQDSYNEQFF.

This clonotype was seen many times. The chain has TRBV29-1 and TRBJ2-1; possibly TRBD2 for D (5 bases). Germline V lookup: CDR1 SQVTM, CDR2 ANQGSEA. V was pared by 7 bases and J by 6 bases, with 13 bases between. The CDR3 spans 12 residues. The CDR3 reads CSATAVGNEQFF. DNA for the CDR3: TGCAGCGCAACAGCGGTGGGCAATGAGCAGTTCTTC.

This chain connects TRBV20-1 to TRBJ2-7; no reliable D call. Germline CDR1 and CDR2: DFQATT and SNEGSKA (reference sequence). Trimming stripped 3 bases from V and 3 bases from J, with 9 bases between. The CDR3 contains 12 residues. CDR3 residues: CSASRQDYEQYF. CDR3 bases: TGCAGTGCTAGCCGACAAGACTACGAGCAGTACTTC.

This clonotype was recorded many times. V is TRBV12-3 or TRBV12-4 and J is TRBJ2-2; D is ambiguous. Trimming took off 10 bases at V and 3 bases at J, with 6 bases between the two ends. The CDR3 is 11 residues long. CDR3 in DNA: TGTGCCATTAGCTACACCGGGGAGCTGTTTTTT. Its protein is CAISYTGELFF.

This clonotype was counted ten times or more. This chain links TRBV7-2 with TRBJ1-5, with D perhaps TRBD1 (5 bases). This CDR3 is built from 14 residues. CDR1 is SGHTA and CDR2 is FQGNSA in the germline V gene. V lost 2 bases and J lost 3, with 8 bases in between. The chain's CDR3 is CASSLMGLNQPQHF. Here the CDR3 DNA reads TGTGCCAGCAGCTTAATGGGGCTCAATCAGCCCCAGCATTTT.